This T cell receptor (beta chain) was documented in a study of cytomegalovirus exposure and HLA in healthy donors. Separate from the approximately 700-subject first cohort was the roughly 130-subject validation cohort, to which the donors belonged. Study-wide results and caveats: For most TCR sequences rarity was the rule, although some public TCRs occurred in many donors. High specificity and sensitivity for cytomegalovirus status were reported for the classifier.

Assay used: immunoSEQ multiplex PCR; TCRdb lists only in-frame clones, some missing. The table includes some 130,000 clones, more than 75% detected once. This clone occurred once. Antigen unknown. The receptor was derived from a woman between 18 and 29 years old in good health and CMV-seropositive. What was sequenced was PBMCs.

The CDR3 sequence is CAIRYRDINTGELFF. For the CDR3, the DNA is TGTGCCATCAGGTACCGGGACATTAACACCGGGGAGCTGTTTTTT. This chain uses TRBV10-3 with TRBJ2-2, with a tentative D call TRBD1 (6 bases). This CDR3 is 15 amino acids long. Deletions cut 6 bases from V and 2 bases from J, with 13 bases between. The germline V gene has CDR1 ENHRY and CDR2 SYGVKD.